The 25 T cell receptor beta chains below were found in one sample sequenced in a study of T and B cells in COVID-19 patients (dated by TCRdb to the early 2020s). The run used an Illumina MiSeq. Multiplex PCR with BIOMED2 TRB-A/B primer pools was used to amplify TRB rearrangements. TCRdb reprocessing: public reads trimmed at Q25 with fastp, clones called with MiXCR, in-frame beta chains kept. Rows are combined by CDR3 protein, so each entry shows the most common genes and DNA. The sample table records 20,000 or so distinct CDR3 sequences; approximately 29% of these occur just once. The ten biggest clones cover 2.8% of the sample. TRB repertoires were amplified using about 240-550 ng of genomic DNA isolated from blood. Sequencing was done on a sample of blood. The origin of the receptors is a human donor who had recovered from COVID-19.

CDR3 amino acids: CASSPVRLAEGYNEQFF. CDR3 nucleotides: TGTGCCAGCTCACCAGTTCGACTAGCGGAGGGCTACAATGAGCAGTTCTTC. The V gene is TRBV18, the J gene TRBJ2-1; TRBD2 agrees at 9 bases. V lost 2 bases and J lost 3; bases outside the gene matches: 8. The CDR3 spans 17 residues. Per germline, CDR1 KGHSH and CDR2 LQKENI.

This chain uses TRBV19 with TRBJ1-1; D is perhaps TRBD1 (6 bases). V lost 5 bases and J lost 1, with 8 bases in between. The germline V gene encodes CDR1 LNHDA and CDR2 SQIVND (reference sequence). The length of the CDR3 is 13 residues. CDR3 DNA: TGTGCCAGTAGTGGACAGAGGAACACTGAAGCTTTCTTT. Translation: CASSGQRNTEAFF.

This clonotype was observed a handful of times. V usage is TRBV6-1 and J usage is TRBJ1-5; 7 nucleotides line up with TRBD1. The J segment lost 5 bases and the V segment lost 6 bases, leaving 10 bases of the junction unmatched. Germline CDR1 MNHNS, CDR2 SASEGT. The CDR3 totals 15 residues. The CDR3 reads CASSREIQGYQPQHF. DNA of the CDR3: TGTGCCAGCAGCCGAGAGATACAGGGGTATCAGCCCCAGCATTTT.

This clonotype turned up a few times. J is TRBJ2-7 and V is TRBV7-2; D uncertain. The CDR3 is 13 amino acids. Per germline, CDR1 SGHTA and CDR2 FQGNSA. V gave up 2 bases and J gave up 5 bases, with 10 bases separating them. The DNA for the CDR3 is TGTGCCAGCAGCTTATGGGTCTTCGACGAGCAGTACTTC. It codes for CASSLWVFDEQYF.

The CDR3 sequence is CASSYQSRGSQDTQYF. CDR3 nucleotides: TGTGCCAGCAGTTACCAGTCTAGAGGGTCCCAAGATACGCAGTATTTT. This sequence joins TRBV6-6 and TRBJ2-3; D is perhaps TRBD2 (5 bases). Germline CDR1 is MNHNY and CDR2 is SVGAGI (reference sequence). The CDR3 has 16 residues. The V and J ends lost 2 bases and 5 bases respectively, with 17 bases between them.

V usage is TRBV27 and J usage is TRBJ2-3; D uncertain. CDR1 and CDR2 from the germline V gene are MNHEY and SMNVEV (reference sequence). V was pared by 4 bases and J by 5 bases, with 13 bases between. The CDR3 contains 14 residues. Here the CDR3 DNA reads TGTGCCAGCAGTTCCTTCCTAGGATTAGATACGCAGTATTTT. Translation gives CASSSFLGLDTQYF.

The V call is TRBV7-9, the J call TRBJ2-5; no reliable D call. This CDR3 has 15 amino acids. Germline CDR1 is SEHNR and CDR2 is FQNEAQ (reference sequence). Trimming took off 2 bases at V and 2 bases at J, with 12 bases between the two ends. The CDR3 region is CASSLHGQDQETQYF. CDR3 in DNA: TGTGCCAGCAGCTTACATGGCCAGGATCAAGAGACCCAGTACTTC.

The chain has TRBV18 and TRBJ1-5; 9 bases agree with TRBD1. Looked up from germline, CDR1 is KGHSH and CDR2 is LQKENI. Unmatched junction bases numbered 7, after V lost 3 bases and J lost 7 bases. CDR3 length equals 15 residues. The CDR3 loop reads CASSPAGQGGQPQHF. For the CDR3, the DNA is TGTGCCAGCTCACCTGCGGGACAGGGCGGGCAGCCCCAGCATTTT.

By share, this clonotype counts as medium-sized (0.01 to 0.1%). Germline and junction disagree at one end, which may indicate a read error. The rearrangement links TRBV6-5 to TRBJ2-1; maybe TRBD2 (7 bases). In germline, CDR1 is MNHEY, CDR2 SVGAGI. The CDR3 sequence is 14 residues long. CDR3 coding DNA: TGTGCCAGCAGTTACACGCCCTGGGAGGGGGAGGCGGTCTTC. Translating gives CASSYTPWEGEAVF.

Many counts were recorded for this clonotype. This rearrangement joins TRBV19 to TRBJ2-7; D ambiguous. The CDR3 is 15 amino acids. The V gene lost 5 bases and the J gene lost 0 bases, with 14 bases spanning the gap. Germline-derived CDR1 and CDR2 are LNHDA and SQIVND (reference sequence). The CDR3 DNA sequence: TGTGCCAGTAGTGCTGCGTCTAGTTACTCCTACGAGCAGTACTTC. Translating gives CASSAASSYSYEQYF.

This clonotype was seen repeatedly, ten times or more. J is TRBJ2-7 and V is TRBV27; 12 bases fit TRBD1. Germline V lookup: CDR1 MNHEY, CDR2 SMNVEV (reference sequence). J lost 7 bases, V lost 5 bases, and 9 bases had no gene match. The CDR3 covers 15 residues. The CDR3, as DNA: TGTGCCAGCAGTCCAATGGGACAGGGGGCGGGAGAGCAGTACTTC. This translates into CASSPMGQGAGEQYF.

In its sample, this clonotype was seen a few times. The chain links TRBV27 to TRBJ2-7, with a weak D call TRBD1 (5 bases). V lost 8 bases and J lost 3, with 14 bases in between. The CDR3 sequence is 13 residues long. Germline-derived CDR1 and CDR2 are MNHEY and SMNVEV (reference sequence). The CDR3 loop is CASRQGNSYEQYF. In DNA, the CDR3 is TGTGCCAGCCGCCAGGGTAATAGCTACGAGCAGTACTTC.

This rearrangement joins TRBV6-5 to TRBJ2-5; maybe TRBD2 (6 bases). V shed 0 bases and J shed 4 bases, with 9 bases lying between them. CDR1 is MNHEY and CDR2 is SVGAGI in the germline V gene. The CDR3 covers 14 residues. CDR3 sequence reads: CASSYSGGPETQYF. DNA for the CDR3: TGTGCCAGCAGTTACTCGGGGGGTCCAGAGACCCAGTACTTC.

The CDR3 DNA reads as TGTGCCAGCAGCTTATCAGGGGGCTCCTACGAGCAGTACTTC. Protein: CASSLSGGSYEQYF. V gene TRBV7-9 combines with J gene TRBJ2-7; TRBD1 agrees at 7 bases. V trimming: 2 bases; J trimming: 0 bases; junction bases outside the gene matches: 1. The CDR3 has 14 amino acids. Germline CDR1 reads SEHNR; CDR2 reads FQNEAQ (reference sequence).

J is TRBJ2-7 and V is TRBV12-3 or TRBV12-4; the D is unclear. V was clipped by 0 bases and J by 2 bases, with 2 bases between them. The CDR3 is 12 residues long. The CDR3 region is CASSLAPYEQYF. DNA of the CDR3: TGTGCCAGCAGTTTAGCGCCCTACGAGCAGTACTTC.

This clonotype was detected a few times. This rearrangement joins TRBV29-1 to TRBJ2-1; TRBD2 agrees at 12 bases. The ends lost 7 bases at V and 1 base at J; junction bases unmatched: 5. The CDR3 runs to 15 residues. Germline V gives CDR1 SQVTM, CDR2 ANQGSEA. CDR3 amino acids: CSASTSGRSYNEQFF. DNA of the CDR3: TGCAGCGCTTCGACTAGCGGGAGATCCTACAATGAGCAGTTCTTC.

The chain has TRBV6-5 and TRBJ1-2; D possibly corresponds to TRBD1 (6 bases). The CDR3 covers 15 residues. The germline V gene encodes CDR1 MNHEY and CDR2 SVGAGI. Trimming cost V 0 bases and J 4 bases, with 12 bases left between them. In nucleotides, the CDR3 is TGTGCCAGCAGTTACTCGAAACAGGGAGCCTATGGCTACACCTTC. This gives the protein CASSYSKQGAYGYTF.

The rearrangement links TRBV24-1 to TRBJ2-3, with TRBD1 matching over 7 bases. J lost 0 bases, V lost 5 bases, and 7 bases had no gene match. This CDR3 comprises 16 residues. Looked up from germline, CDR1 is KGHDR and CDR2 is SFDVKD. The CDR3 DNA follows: TGTGCCACCAGTGTTGACAGGGACCCTAGCACAGATACGCAGTATTTT. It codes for CATSVDRDPSTDTQYF.

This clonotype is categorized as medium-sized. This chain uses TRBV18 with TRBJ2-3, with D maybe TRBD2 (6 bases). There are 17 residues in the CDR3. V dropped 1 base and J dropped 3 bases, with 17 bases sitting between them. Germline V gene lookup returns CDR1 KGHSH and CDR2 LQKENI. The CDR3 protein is CASSPHRTGVGTDTQYF. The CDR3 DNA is TGTGCCAGCTCACCACATAGAACGGGAGTCGGAACAGATACGCAGTATTTT.

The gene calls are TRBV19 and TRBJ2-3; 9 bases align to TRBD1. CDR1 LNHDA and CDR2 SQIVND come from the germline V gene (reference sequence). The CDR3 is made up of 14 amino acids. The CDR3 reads CVSTDRGRADTQYF. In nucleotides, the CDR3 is TGTGTTAGTACCGACAGGGGGAGAGCAGATACGCAGTATTTT.

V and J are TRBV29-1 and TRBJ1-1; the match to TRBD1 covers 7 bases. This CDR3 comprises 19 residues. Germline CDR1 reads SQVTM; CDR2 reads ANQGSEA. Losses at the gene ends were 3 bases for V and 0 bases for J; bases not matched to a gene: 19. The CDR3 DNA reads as TGCAGCGTTGATAGTGAGAAACGCCTGACAGGGCCCATGAACACTGAAGCTTTCTTT. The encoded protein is CSVDSEKRLTGPMNTEAFF. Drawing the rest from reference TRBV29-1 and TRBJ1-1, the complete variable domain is SAVISQKPSRDICQRGTSLTIQCQVDSQVTMMFWYRQQPGQSLTLIATANQGSEATYESGFVIDKFPISRPNLTFSTLTVSNMSPEDSSIYLCSVDSEKRLTGPMNTEAFFGQGTRLTVV.

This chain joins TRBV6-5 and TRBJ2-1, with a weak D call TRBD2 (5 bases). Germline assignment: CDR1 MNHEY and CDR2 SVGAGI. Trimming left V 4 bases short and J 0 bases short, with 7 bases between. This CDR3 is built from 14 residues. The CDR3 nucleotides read TGTGCCAGCAGTTCGGGGTTCTCCTACAATGAGCAGTTCTTC. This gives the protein CASSSGFSYNEQFF.

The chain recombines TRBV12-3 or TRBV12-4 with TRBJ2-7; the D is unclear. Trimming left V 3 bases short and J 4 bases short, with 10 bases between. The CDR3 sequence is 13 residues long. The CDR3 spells CASSFSWAYEQYF. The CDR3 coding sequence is TGTGCCAGCAGTTTCTCCTGGGCTTACGAGCAGTACTTC.

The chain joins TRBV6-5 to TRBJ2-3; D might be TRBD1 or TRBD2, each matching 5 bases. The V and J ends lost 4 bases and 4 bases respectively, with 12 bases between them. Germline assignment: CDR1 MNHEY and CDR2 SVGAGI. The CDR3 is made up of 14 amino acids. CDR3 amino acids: CASSSKGSPDTQYF. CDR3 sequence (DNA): TGTGCCAGCAGTTCGAAGGGGAGTCCAGATACGCAGTATTTT.

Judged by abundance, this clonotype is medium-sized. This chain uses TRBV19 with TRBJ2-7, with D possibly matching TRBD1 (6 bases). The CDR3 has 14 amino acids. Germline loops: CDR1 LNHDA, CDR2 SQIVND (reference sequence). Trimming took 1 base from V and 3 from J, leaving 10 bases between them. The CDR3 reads CASSIAGTIYEQYF. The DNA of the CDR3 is TGTGCCAGTAGTATAGCCGGGACAATCTACGAGCAGTACTTC.